The T cell receptor (beta chain) under discussion was sequenced for a study of beta chain features in type 1 diabetes. Study details: Sorted cell examination encompassed around 100,000,000 cells across all samples.

Study conclusions and caveats: Compared to healthy donors, patients appeared to have naive, central memory and Treg TCRB repertoires that were more alike. Researchers report that Type 1 diabetes patients had moderately but significantly shorter TCRB CDR3s across all four CD4+ subsets. It was not settled here whether HLA type affects TCRB rearrangement. Reduced insertions and increased deletions marked VDJ junctions in type 1 diabetes patients.

Expressed TCRB transcripts got sequenced, as all isolated RNA was reverse transcribed. TCRdb's table, derived via immunoSEQ multiplex PCR, lists solely in-frame clones and lacks some. The data hold about 360,000 clones, with over 10% observed a single time. There are a few counts of this clone. Its matching antigen is unknown. With 3 bases clipped from V and 9 bases from J, the junction kept 7 bases outside the gene matches. Germline V gives CDR1 LGHNA, CDR2 YSLEER. The CDR3 runs 15 residues. This clonotype was sampled from a woman aged 18-29 years with type 1 diabetes. This chain links TRBV4-3 with TRBJ2-1; 11 bases align to TRBD2. The specimen sequenced was naive CD4+ T cells from blood. In DNA form, the CDR3 reads TGCGCCAGCAGCCAGTTGCTAGCGGGGGGCTTTGAGCAGTTCTTC. It yields the protein CASSQLLAGGFEQFF.